The present T cell receptor (beta chain) was sequenced within a study of identical twins. CDR3 length: 11 residues. The ends lost 4 bases at V and 13 bases at J; junction bases unmatched: 7. Germline V gene data show CDR1 as DFQATT and CDR2 as SNEGSKA (reference sequence). A universal primer site arose from template switching, and cDNA bore unique molecular identifiers. TCRdb ran MiXCR on the 5' RACE reads and lists one entry per CDR3 protein. The sample records 250,000 or so distinct CDR3 sequences, approximately 6.8% being singletons. This clonotype was found many times. These data also featured in a second study, about yellow fever vaccine responses in identical twins.

This TCR was recovered from a woman in her late teens or twenties in good health. The sequenced sample was CD8+ T cells sorted from blood. The genes are TRBV20-1 and TRBJ2-1, with 7 positions matching TRBD1. For the CDR3, the DNA is TGCAGTGCTACCACAGGGGTGTCTCAGTTCTTC. Protein sequence: CSATTGVSQFF.